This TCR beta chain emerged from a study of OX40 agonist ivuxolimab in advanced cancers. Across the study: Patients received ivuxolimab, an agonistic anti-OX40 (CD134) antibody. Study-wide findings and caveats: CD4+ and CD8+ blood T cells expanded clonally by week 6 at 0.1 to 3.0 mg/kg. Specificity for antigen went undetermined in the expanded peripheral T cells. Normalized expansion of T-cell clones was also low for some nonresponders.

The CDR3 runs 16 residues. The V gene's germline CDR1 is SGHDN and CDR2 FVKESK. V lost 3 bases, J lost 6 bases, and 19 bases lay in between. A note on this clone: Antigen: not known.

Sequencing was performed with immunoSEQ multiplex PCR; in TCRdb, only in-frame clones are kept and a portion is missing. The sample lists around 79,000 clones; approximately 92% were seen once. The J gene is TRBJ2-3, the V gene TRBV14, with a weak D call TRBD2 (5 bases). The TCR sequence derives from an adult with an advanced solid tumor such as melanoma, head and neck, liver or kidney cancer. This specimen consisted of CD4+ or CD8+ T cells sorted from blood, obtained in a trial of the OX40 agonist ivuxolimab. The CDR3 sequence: CASSQEPPSGVDTQYF. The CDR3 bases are TGTGCCAGCAGCCAGGAGCCCCCCTCCGGGGTTGATACGCAGTATTTT. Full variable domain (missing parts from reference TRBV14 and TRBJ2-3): EAGVTQFPSHSVIEKGQTVTLRCDPISGHDNLYWYRRVMGKEIKFLLHFVKESKQDESGMPNNRFLAERTGGTYSTLKVQPAELEDSGVYFCASSQEPPSGVDTQYFGPGTRLTVL.